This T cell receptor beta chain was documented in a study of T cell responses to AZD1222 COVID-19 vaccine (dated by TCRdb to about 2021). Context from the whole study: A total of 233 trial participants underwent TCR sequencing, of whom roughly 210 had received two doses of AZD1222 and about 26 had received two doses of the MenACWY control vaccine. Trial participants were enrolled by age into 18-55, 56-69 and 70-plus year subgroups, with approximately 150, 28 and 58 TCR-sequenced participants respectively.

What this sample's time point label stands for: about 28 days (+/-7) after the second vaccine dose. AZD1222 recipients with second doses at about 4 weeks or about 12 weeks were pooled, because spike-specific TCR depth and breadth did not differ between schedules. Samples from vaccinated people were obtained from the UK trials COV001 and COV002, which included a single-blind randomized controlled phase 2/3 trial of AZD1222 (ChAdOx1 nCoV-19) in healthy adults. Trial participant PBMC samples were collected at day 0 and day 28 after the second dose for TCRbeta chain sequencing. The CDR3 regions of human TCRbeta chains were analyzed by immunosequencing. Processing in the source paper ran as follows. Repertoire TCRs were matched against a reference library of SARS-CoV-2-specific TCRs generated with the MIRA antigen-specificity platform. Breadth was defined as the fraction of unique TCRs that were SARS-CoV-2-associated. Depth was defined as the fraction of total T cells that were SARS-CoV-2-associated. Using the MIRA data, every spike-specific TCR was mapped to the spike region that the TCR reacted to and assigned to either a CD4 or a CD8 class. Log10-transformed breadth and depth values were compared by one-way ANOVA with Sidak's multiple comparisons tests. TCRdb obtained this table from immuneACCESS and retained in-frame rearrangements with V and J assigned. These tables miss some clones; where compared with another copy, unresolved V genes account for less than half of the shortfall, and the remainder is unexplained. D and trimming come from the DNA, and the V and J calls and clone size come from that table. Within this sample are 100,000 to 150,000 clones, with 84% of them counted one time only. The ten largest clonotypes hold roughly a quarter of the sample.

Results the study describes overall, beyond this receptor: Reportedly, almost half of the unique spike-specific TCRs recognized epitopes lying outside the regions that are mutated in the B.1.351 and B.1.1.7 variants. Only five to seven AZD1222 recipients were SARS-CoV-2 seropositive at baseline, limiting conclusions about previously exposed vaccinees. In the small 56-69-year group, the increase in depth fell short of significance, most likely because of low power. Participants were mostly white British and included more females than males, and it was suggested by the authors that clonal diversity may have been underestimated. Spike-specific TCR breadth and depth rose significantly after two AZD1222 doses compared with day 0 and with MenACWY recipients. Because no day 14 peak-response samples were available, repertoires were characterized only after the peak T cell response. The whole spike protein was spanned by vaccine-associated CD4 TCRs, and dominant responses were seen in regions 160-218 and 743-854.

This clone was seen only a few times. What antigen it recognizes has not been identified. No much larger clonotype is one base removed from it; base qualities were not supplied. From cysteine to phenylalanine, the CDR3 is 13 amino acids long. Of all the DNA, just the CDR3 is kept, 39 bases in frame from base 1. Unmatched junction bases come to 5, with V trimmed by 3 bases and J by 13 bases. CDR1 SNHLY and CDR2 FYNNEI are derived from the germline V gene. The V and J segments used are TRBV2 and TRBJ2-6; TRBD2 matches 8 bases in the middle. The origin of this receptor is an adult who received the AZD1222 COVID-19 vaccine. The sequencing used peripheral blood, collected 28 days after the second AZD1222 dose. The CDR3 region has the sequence CASSDERGSVLTF. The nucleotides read TGTGCCAGCAGTGATGAGCGGGGGTCAGTCCTGACTTTC. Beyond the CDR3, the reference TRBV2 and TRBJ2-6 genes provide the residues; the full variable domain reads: EPEVTQTPSHQVTQMGQEVILRCVPISNHLYFYWYRQILGQKVEFLVSFYNNEISEKSEIFDDQFSVERPDGSNFTLKIRSTKLEDSAMYFCASSDERGSVLTFGAGSRLTVL.